The sequence of this T cell receptor gamma chain was determined in a study of intestinal T cells in coeliac disease. Looking at the study overall: Mean age was about 15 for coeliac patients versus 50 to 70 for controls. Study-wide results and limits: Age differed significantly between coeliac patients and controls. With TRG, 85% to 95% of biopsies (about 95% of the roughly 54) were classified correctly.

A word on this clone: Its antigen remains unidentified.

The V gene's germline CDR1 is VTNTFY and CDR2 YDVSTARD (reference sequence). V was pared by 0 bases and J by 10 bases, with 14 bases of the junction left unmatched. The CDR3 has 16 residues. For each case, the template was genomic DNA from ten approximately 5-µm formalin-fixed paraffin-embedded scrolls. TRG repertoires were amplified with LymphoTrack primers from 150 to 200 ng of biopsy DNA. TCRdb called clones anew from the multiplex PCR reads with CATT. The top ten clones hold roughly 7.2% of a sample with over 1,500 gamma-chain clones, 45% to 50% of them seen once. Sequencing input: a duodenal biopsy. The TCR was taken from a human donor with celiac disease. V usage is TRGV3 and J usage is TRGJP2. Written as DNA, the CDR3 is TGTGCCACCTGGGACAGGCGATTGATAGTGATTTGGATCAAGACGTTT. This codes for CATWDRRLIVIWIKTF.